A single T cell receptor (beta chain) is shown here with its context. This clone was recorded once. The antigen it recognizes is unknown. No base quality information exists; no much larger clone differs at one position. Participants in the prospective study were enrolled through a virtual design, were aged about 18 to 100 years, and lived in about 25 United States geographic areas. In the prospective study, participants were assigned to cohorts based on the clinical history participants reported in a screening survey and a study questionnaire. ImmuneRACE Cohort 3 recovered participants were defined by two consecutive negative NP/OP PCR tests, healthcare professional clearance, or symptom resolution. In the prospective study, mobile phlebotomists collected whole blood, serum and a nasopharyngeal or oropharyngeal swab from each participant. Over a roughly 2-month period, participants in the prospective study had the option of providing additional blood draws and questionnaires. Blood samples from the prospective study were shipped frozen or at room temperature prior to DNA extraction.

The junction carries 21 bases between V and J, which are trimmed by 6 bases and 4 bases respectively. The CDR3 numbers 16 residues from cysteine through phenylalanine. Only the CDR3 DNA stays, 48 bases, in frame from base 1. CDR1 MNHEY and CDR2 SMNVEV were looked up in the germline V gene (reference sequence). This entry belongs to a study of blood T cell repertoires in COVID-19 (dated by TCRdb to 2020 to 2022). For the wider study: Samples covering the acute and convalescent phases of COVID-19 were provided by collaborators in the United States, Italy and Spain. The repertoires were made available in a free public database intended to serve as a resource for research on the immune response to SARS-CoV-2. Sample metadata almost always included a de-identified subject ID, COVID-19 status, age in years and sex. The dataset comprised deeply sampled blood TCRbeta repertoires from subjects exposed to, actively infected with, or recovered from COVID-19. HLA class I and class II types, where available, came from metadata supplied by the sample provider rather than from assay-based typing. The samples were drawn from the first 160 participants of the ongoing ImmuneRACE study and from roughly 1,300 subjects provided by 6 global collaborators. The prospective study material was composed of cDNA or gDNA derived from T cells, B-cell-depleted T cells, or PBMCs. The study at large found these results: The amount of clinical and demographic metadata varied by source and participant and was provided uncurated.

The immunoSEQ Assay, a bias-controlled multiplex PCR, was used to amplify TCRbeta CDR3 regions from genomic DNA. Regarding the original processing steps: Within the assay, amplification of reference gene primers was used to estimate how many nucleated cells each sample contained. To quantify the absolute abundance of each unique TCRbeta CDR3 rearrangement, sequence reads were collapsed and filtered. For each sample, productive Simpson clonality was calculated as the square root of Simpson's diversity index across productive rearrangements. TCRdb took over this immuneACCESS table, retaining in-frame rearrangements with V and J assigned. Such tables are incomplete; in checked studies, under half of the missing clones stem from an unresolved V gene, and the remainder is unexplained. V and J calls and clone size are given by that table; D and trimming were obtained from the DNA. The sample table records about 240,000 clones; approximately 90% of these occur just once. Of the sample, 8% to 10% falls within the top ten clones.

The V gene is TRBV27 and the J gene is TRBJ1-2; the D region possibly corresponds to TRBD1 (6 bases align). Source material: PBMCs or T cells enriched from blood (not recorded which). The sequence came from a man aged 35-49 years who had recovered from COVID-19. In nucleotides, the sequence is TGTGCCAGCAGGTCCAACCAGGGGCTTAACCGCTATGGCTACACCTTC. Protein translation: CASRSNQGLNRYGYTF.